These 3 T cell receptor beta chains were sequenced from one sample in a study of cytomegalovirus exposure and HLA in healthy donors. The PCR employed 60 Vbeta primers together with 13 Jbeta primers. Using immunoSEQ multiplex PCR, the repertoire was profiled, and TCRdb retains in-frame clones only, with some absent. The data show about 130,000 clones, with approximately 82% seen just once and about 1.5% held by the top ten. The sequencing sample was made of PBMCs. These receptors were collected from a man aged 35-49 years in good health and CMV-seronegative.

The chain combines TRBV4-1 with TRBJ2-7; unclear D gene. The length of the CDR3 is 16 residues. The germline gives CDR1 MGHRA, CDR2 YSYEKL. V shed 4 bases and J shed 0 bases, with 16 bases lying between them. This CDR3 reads CASSPYTNLASYEQYF. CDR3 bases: TGCGCCAGCAGCCCCTATACTAACCTCGCCTCCTACGAGCAGTACTTC.

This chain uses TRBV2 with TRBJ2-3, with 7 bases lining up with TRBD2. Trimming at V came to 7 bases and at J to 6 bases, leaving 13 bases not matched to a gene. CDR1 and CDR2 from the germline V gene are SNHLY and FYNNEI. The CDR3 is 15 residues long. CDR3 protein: CASTSSGAYPDTQYF. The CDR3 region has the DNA TGTGCCAGCACTTCCAGCGGGGCCTACCCTGATACGCAGTATTTT.

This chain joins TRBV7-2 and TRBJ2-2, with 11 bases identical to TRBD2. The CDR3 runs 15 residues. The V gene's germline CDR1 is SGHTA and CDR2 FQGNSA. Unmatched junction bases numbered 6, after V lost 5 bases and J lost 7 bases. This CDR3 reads CASSPPTSGVGELFF. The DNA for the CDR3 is TGTGCCAGCAGCCCGCCGACTAGCGGGGTCGGGGAGCTGTTTTTT.